Below, 8 T cell receptor beta chains from the same sample are listed, as sequenced in a study of shared clonotypes between healthy human individuals. Some clones are missing from TCRdb's copy, which holds only in-frame ones; the method was immunoSEQ multiplex PCR. The repertoire holds approximately 320,000 clones, with approximately 79% as singletons. Input material: memory CD4+ T cells sorted from blood. Documented subset: CD45RA-negative fraction. These receptors originate from a man aged 25-45 years in good health.

Details on this clone: A much larger clone sits a single nucleotide away, making a read error possible. Other nucleotide sequences from this sample produce the same CDR3. The chain recombines TRBV7-3 with TRBJ2-5; TRBD2 aligns across 10 bases. This CDR3 region has 14 residues. The germline CDR1 and CDR2 sequences are SGHTA and FQGTGA. Germline trimming cut 2 bases from V and 4 bases from J; bases unmatched to any gene: 1. In DNA, the CDR3 is TGTGCCAGCAGCTTACTAGCGGGAGTAGAGACCCAGTACTTC. Protein product: CASSLLAGVETQYF.

The V call is TRBV6-5, the J call TRBJ2-1, with TRBD1 identical over 7 bases. Germline V CDR1 and CDR2: MNHEY, SVGAGI. CDR3 length: 15 residues. J lost 4 bases, V lost 5 bases, and 8 bases had no gene match. In DNA, the CDR3 is TGTGCCAGCAGTCCTCGGGACAGCCTATACAATGAGCAGTTCTTC. It yields the protein CASSPRDSLYNEQFF.

In this sample, this clone turned up a few times. The rearrangement links TRBV28 to TRBJ1-1; tentatively, D is TRBD1 (5 bases). Germline-derived CDR1 and CDR2 are MDHEN and SYDVKM. The CDR3 is made up of 14 amino acids. The ends were cut back, 2 bases at V and 4 bases at J, with 11 bases in the middle. The CDR3, as DNA: TGTGCCAGCAGTTTAGGGGGATTAAGCACTGAAGCTTTCTTT. Its translation is CASSLGGLSTEAFF.

This rearrangement joins TRBV7-9 to TRBJ2-7; possibly TRBD1 for D (6 bases). V lost 2 bases and J lost 1, with 9 bases in between. Germline CDR1 is SEHNR and CDR2 is FQNEAQ (reference sequence). The CDR3 extends over 14 amino acids. CDR3 nucleotide sequence: TGTGCCAGCAGCTTACCAGGGGATTCCTACGAGCAGTACTTC. As protein: CASSLPGDSYEQYF. The full variable domain, in which reference TRBV7-9 and TRBJ2-7 provide the parts outside the CDR3, is DTGVSQNPRHKITKRGQNVTFRCDPISEHNRLYWYRQTLGQGPEFLTYFQNEAQLEKSRLLSDRFSAERPKGSFSTLEIQRTEQGDSAMYLCASSLPGDSYEQYFGPGTRLTVT.

This chain links TRBV15 with TRBJ1-1; maybe TRBD1 (6 bases). With 9 bases removed from V and 0 bases from J, the gap between germline ends came to 14 bases. This CDR3 has 14 amino acids. Germline V CDR1 and CDR2: LNHNV, YYDKDF (reference sequence). CDR3: CATQSGQLNTEAFF. Here the CDR3 DNA reads TGTGCCACGCAATCCGGACAGCTGAACACTGAAGCTTTCTTT.

The chain uses TRBV19 and TRBJ2-7; TRBD2 agrees at 7 bases. Germline lookup yields CDR1 LNHDA and CDR2 SQIVND (reference sequence). Unmatched junction bases numbered 16, after V lost 5 bases and J lost 6 bases. The CDR3 runs 16 residues. Here the CDR3 reads CASSGRARLVELEQYF. CDR3 in DNA: TGTGCCAGTAGTGGGAGGGCGAGACTAGTCGAGCTCGAGCAGTACTTC. Supplemented by reference TRBV19 and TRBJ2-7, the full variable domain reads DGGITQSPKYLFRKEGQNVTLSCEQNLNHDAMYWYRQDPGQGLRLIYYSQIVNDFQKGDIAEGYSVSREKKESFPLTVTSAQKNPTAFYLCASSGRARLVELEQYFGPGTRLTVT.

The chain recombines TRBV5-4 with TRBJ2-7; 8 nucleotides agree with TRBD1. Germline-derived CDR1 and CDR2 are SGHNT and YYREEE (reference sequence). V trimming: 4 bases; J trimming: 6 bases; junction bases outside the gene matches: 6. The CDR3 loop spans 13 amino acids. The CDR3 coding sequence is TGTGCCAGCAGCCAAGAAACAGGGGGCGAGCAGTACTTC. Translated: CASSQETGGEQYF.

V and J are TRBV5-6 and TRBJ2-7; 9 bases fit TRBD1. Trimming cost V 2 bases and J 1 base; bases outside gene matches: 4. The CDR3 contains 15 residues. Germline CDR1 is SGHDT and CDR2 is YYEEEE. The CDR3 nucleotides are TGTGCCAGCAGCTTAAGGACAGGGGTGTCCTACGAGCAGTACTTC. This translates into CASSLRTGVSYEQYF.